This T cell receptor (beta chain) is drawn from a study of T cell responses to AZD1222 COVID-19 vaccine (TCRdb year 2021). About the study as a whole: TCR sequencing covered roughly 230 trial participants: about 210 given two doses of AZD1222 and some 25 given two doses of MenACWY control vaccine. Trial participants were enrolled by age into subgroups of 18-55, 56-69 and 70-plus years, and 148, 28 and 57 TCR-sequenced participants, respectively, were included in these subgroups.

Concerning this clone: The antigen this receptor binds is unknown. Base qualities are not provided; no much larger clone lies one nucleotide away.

Study-wide findings and limitations: Participants were mostly white British and included more females than males, and it was suggested by the authors that clonal diversity may have been underestimated. Because no samples from the day 14 peak response were available, repertoires could be characterized only after the peak T cell response. Nearly half of unique spike-specific TCRs reportedly recognized epitopes outside regions mutated in the B.1.351 and B.1.1.7 variants. Conclusions about previously exposed vaccinees are limited, since just a handful of AZD1222 recipients were seropositive for SARS-CoV-2 at baseline. Spike-specific TCR breadth and depth rose significantly after two AZD1222 doses compared with day 0 and with MenACWY recipients. In the small 56-69-year group, the increase in depth fell short of significance, most likely because of low power. Vaccine-associated CD4 TCRs spanned the whole spike protein, with dominant responses in regions 160-218 and 743-854.

The CDR3 regions of human TCRbeta chains were analyzed by immunosequencing. Per the original workflow: Repertoire TCRs were matched against a reference library of SARS-CoV-2-specific TCRs generated with the MIRA antigen-specificity platform. Breadth was defined as the fraction of unique TCRs that were SARS-CoV-2-associated. Depth was defined as the fraction of total T cells that were SARS-CoV-2-associated. Each spike-specific TCR was assigned to its reactive spike region and to a CD4 or CD8 class using the MIRA data. Log10-transformed breadth and depth values were compared by one-way ANOVA with Sidak's multiple comparisons tests. TCRdb provides this immuneACCESS table in a form limited to in-frame rearrangements. Some clones are lacking; in checked studies, under half of them reflect an unresolved V gene, and why the rest are absent is not known. V and J calls and clone size come straight from that table; D and trimming were deduced from the DNA. The sample table lists 100,000 to 120,000 clones, just under 95% of them with a count of one. The biggest ten clones account for roughly 2.5% of the sample.

The V end loses 9 bases and the J end loses 0 bases, and a stretch of 15 bases separates them. Inclusive of the bounding cysteine and phenylalanine, the CDR3 is 14 residues long. CDR3 DNA only is kept here, 42 bases in frame from base 1. Looking up the germline V gene (reference sequence) yields CDR1 LNHNV and CDR2 YYDKDF. Explained via the paper, the time point label denotes: about 28 days (+/-7) after the second vaccine dose. Because spike-specific TCR depth and breadth did not differ between the two schedules, AZD1222 recipients who got a second dose at roughly 4 weeks were pooled with those who got a second dose at roughly 12 weeks. Vaccinee samples came from UK trials COV001 and COV002, including a single-blind randomized controlled phase 2/3 trial of AZD1222 (ChAdOx1 nCoV-19) in healthy adults. For TCRbeta chain sequencing, PBMC samples were collected from trial participants at day 0 and at day 28 after the second dose.

Here the sequenced sample was peripheral blood, taken 28 days after the second AZD1222 dose. This TCR was sampled from an adult who received the AZD1222 COVID-19 vaccine. The sequence links TRBV15 to TRBJ2-7; the D gene could be TRBD1 or TRBD2, each one agreeing over 5 bases. The CDR3 here reads CATGGRLSSYEQYF. The bases are TGTGCCACTGGGGGACGGCTAAGCTCCTACGAGCAGTACTTC. Reference TRBV15 and TRBJ2-7 proteins supply the regions before and after the CDR3; the full variable domain is: DAMVIQNPRYQVTQFGKPVTLSCSQTLNHNVMYWYQQKSSQAPKLLFHYYDKDFNNEADTPDNFQSRRPNTSFCFLDIRSPGLGDTAMYLCATGGRLSSYEQYFGPGTRLTVT.